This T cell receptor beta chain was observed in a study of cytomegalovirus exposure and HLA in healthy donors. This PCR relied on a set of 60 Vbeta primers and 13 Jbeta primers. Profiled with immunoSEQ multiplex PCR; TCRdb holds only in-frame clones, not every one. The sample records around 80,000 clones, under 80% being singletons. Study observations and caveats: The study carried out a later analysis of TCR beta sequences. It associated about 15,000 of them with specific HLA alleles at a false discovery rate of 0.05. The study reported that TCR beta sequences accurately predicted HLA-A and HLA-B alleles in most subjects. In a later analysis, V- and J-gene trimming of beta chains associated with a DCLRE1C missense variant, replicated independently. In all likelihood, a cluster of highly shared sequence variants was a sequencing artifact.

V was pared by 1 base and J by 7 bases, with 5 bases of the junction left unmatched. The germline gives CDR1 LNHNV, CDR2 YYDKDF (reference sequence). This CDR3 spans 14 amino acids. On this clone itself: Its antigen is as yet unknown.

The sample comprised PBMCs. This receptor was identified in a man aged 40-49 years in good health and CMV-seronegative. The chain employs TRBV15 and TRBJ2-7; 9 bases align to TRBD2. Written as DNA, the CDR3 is TGTGCCACCAGCAGAGTAGCGGGAGCATTTGAGCAGTACTTC. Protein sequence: CATSRVAGAFEQYF.